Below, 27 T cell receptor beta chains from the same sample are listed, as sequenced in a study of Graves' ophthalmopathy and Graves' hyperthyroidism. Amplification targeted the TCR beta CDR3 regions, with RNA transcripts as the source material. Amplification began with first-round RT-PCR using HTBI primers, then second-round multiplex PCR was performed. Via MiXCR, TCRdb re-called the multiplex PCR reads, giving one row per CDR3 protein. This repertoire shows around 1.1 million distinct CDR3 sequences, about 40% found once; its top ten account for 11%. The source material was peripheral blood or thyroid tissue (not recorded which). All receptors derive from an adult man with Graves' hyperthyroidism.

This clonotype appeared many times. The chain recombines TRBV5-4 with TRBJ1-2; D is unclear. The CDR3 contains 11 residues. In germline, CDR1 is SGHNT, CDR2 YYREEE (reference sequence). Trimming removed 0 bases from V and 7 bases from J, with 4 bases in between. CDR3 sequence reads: CASSLAAGYTF. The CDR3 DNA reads TGTGCCAGCAGCTTGGCGGCTGGCTACACCTTC.

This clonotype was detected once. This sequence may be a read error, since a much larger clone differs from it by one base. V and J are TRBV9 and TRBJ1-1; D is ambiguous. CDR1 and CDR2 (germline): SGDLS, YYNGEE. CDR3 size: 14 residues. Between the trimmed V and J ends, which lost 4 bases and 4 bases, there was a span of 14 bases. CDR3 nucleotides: TGTGCCAGCAGCTCAAATAACGGGAGCACTGAAGCTTTCTTT. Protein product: CASSSNNGSTEAFF.

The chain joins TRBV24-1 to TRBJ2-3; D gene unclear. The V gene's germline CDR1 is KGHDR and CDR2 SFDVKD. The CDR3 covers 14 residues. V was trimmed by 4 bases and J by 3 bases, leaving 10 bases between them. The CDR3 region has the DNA TGTGCCACCAGTGAAGAGAAGCTGACAGATACGCAGTATTTT. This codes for CATSEEKLTDTQYF.

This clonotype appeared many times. CDR3 in amino acids: CASSEGQGRQGYTF. The DNA for the CDR3 is TGCGCCAGCAGCGAAGGACAGGGGCGTCAAGGCTACACCTTC. V is TRBV5-1 and J is TRBJ1-2, with 9 bases lining up with TRBD1. Germline V gene data show CDR1 as SGHRS and CDR2 as YFSETQ. V was clipped by 4 bases and J by 8 bases; unmatched bases: 9. This CDR3 contains 14 residues.

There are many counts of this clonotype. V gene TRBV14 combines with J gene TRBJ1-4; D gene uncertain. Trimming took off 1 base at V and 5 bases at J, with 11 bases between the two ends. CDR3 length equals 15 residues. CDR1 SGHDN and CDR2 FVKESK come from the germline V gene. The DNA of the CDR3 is TGTGCCAGCAGCCAAGGTGGACTCCCGAATGAAAAACTGTTTTTT. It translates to CASSQGGLPNEKLFF.

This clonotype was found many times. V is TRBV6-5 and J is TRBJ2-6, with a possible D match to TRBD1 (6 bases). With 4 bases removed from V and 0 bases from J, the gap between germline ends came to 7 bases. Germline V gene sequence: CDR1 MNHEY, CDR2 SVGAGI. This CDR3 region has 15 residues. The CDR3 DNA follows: TGTGCCAGCAGTTGGACAGTCTCTGGGGCCAACGTCCTGACTTTC. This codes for CASSWTVSGANVLTF.

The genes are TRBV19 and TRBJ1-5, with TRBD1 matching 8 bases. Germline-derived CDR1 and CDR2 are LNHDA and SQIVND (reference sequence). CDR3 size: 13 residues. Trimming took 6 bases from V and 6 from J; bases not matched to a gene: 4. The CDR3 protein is CASSAGGTQPQHF. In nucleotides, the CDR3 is TGTGCCAGTAGCGCAGGGGGCACTCAGCCCCAGCATTTT.

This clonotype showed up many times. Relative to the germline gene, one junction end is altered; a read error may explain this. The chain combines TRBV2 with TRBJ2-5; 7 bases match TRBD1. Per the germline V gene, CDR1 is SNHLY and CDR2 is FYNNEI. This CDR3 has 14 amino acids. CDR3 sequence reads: CASREDRAVETQYF. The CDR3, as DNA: TGTGCCAGCAGAGAAGACAGGGCTGTGGAGACCCAGTACTTC.

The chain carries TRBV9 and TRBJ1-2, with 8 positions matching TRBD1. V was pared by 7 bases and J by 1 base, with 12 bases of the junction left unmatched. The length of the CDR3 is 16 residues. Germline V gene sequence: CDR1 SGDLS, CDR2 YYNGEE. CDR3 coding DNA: TGTGCCAGCTCCCGGACAGGGAGGGCTTTTAACTATGGCTACACCTTC. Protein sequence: CASSRTGRAFNYGYTF.

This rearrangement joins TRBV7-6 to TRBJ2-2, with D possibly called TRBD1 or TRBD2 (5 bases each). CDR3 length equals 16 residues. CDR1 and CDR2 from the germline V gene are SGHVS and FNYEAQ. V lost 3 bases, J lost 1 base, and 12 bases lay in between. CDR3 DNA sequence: TGTGCCAGCAGCTTCACCGGTGGGGGGAACACCGGGGAGCTGTTTTTT. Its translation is CASSFTGGGNTGELFF.

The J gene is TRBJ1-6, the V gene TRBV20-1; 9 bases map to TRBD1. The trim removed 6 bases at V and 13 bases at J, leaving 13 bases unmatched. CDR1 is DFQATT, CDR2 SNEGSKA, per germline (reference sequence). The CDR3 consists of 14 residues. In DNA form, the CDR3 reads TGCAGTGCAAGGGACAGGGTCTCTACTATGCCCCTCCACTTT. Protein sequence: CSARDRVSTMPLHF.

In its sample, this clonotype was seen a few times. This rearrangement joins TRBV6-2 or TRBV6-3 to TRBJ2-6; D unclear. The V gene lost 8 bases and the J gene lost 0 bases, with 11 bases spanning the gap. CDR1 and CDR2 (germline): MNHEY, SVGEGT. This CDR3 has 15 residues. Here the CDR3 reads CASWAAHSGANVLTF. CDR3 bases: TGTGCCAGCTGGGCAGCTCACTCTGGGGCCAACGTCCTGACTTTC.

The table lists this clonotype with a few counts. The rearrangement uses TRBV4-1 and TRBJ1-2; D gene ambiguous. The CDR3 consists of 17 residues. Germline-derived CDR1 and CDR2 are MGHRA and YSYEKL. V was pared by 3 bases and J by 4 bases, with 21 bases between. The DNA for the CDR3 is TGCGCCAGCAGCCACCCCTTGGCGGAGGACGTAGGCTATGGCTACACCTTC. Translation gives CASSHPLAEDVGYGYTF.

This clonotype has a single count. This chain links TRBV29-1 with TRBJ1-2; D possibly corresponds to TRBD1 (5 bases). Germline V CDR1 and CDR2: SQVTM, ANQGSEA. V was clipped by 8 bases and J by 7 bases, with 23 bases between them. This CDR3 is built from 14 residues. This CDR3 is CSQDRGRGDGGYTF. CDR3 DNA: TGCAGCCAAGATCGAGGTCGAGGGGACGGTGGCTACACCTTC. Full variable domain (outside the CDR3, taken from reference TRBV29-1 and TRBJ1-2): SAVISQKPSRDICQRGTSLTIQCQVDSQVTMMFWYRQQPGQSLTLIATANQGSEATYESGFVIDKFPISRPNLTFSTLTVSNMSPEDSSIYLCSQDRGRGDGGYTFGSGTRLTVV.

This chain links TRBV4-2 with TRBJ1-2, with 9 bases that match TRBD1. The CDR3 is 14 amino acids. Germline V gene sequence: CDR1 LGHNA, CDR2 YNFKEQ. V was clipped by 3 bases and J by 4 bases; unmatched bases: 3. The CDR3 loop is CASSQGDRAYGYTF. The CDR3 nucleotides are TGTGCCAGCAGCCAGGGGGACAGGGCCTATGGCTACACCTTC.

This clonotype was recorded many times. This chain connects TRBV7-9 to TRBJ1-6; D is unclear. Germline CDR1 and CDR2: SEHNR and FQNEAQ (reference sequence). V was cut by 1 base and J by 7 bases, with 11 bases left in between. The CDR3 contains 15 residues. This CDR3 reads CASSLGSAANSPLHF. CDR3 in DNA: TGTGCCAGCAGCTTAGGGTCGGCAGCCAATTCACCCCTCCACTTT.

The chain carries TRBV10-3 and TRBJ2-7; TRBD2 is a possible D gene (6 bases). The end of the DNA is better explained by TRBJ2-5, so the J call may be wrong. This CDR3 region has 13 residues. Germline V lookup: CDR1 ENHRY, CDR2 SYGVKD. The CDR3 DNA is TGTGCCATCAGCGCGGGGCGCGAAGAGACCCAGTACTTC. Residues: CAISAGREETQYF.

The DNA for the CDR3 is TGCGCCAGCAGCCGGACTAGCGGGGGGGGCTACGAGCAGTACTTC. Encoded protein: CASSRTSGGGYEQYF. The V call is TRBV5-1, the J call TRBJ2-7; 15 positions agree with TRBD2. V lost 4 bases to trimming and J lost 3 bases; unmatched junction nucleotides: 2. The CDR3 is 15 amino acids. Germline V gene lookup returns CDR1 SGHRS and CDR2 YFSETQ.

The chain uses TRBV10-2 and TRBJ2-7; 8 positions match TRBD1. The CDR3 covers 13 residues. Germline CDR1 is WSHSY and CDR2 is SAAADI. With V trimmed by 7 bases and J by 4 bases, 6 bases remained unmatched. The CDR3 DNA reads TGCGCCAGCACTTCGGACAGGGCTTACGAGCAGTACTTC. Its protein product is CASTSDRAYEQYF.

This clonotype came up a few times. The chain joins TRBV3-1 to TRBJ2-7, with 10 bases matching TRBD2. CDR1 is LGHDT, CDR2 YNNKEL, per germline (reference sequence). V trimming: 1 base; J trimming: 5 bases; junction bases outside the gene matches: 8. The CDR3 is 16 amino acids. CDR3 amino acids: CASSQGSSGSIDEQYF. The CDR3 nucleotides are TGTGCCAGCAGCCAAGGATCTAGCGGGAGTATCGACGAGCAGTACTTC.

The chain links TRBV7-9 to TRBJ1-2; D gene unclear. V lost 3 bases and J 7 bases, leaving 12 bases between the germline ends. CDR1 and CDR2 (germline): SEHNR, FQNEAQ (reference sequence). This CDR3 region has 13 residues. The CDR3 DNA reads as TGTGCCAGCAGCTTGGGAGGCTATGGTGGCTACACCTTC. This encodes CASSLGGYGGYTF.

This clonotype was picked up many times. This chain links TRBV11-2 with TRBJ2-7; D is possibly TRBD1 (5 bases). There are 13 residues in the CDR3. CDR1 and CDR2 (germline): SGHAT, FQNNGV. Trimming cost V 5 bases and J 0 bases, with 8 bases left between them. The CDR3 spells CASSQRGSYEQYF. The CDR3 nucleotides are TGTGCCAGCAGCCAAAGGGGCTCCTACGAGCAGTACTTC.

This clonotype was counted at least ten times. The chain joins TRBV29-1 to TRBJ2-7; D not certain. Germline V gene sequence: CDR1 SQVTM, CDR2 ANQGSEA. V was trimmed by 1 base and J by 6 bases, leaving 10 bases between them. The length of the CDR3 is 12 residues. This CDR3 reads CSVEVRSSEQYF. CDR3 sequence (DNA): TGCAGCGTTGAAGTCCGCAGTTCCGAGCAGTACTTC.

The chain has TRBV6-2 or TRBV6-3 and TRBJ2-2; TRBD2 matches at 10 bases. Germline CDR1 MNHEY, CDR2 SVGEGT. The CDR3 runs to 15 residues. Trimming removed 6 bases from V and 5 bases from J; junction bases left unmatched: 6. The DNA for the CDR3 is TGTGCCAGCAGATCCCTAGCGGGGGAAACCGGGGAGCTGTTTTTT. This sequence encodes CASRSLAGETGELFF.

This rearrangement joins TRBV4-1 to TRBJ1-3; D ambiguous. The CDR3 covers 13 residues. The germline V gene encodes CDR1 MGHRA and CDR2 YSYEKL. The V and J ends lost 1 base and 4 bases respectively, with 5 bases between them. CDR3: CASSQVVGNTIYF. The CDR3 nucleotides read TGCGCCAGCAGCCAAGTCGTAGGAAACACCATATATTTT.

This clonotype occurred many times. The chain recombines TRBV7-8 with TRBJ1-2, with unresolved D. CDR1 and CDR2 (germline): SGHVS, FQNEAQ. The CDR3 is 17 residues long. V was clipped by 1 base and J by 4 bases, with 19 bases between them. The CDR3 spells CASSLDGRSAAAYGYTF. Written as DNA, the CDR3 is TGTGCCAGCAGCTTAGACGGGAGGTCGGCTGCCGCCTATGGCTACACCTTC.

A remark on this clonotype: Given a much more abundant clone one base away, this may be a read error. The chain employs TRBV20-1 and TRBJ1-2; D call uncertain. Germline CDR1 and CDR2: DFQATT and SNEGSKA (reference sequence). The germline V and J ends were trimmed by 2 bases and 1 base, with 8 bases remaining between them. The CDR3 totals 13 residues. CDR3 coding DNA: TGCAGTGCTAGAAAGACGTATAACTATGGCTACACCTTC. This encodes CSARKTYNYGYTF.